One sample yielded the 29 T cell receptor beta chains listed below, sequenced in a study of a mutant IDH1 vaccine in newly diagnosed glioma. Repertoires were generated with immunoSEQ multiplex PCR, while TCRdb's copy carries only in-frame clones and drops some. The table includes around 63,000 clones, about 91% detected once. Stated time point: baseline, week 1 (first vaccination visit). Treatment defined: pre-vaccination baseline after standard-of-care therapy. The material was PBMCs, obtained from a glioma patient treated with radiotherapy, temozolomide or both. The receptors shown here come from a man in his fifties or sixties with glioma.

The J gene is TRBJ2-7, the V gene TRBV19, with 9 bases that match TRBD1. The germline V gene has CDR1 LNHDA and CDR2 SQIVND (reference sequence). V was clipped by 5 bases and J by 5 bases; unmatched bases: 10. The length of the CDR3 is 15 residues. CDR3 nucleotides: TGTGCCAGTAGTCCTCCCGGGACAGGGTACAACGAGCAGTACTTC. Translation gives CASSPPGTGYNEQYF.

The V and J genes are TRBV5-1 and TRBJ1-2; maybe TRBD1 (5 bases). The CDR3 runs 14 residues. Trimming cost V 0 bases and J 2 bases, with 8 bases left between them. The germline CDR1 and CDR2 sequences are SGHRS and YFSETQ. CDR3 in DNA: TGCGCCAGCAGCTTGGCGGACACCAACTATGGCTACACCTTC. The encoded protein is CASSLADTNYGYTF.

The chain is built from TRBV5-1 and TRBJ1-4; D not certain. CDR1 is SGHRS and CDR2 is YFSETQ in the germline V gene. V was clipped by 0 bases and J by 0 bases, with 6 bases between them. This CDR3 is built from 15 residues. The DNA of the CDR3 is TGCGCCAGCAGCTTGGGGGCTGCAACTAATGAAAAACTGTTTTTT. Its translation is CASSLGAATNEKLFF.

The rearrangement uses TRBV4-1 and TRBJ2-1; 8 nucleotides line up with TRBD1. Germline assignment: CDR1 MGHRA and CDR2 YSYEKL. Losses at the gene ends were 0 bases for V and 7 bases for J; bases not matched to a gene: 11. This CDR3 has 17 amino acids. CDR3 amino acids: CASSQDQGTGGDNEQFF. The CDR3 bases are TGCGCCAGCAGCCAAGATCAAGGGACAGGCGGGGATAATGAGCAGTTCTTC.

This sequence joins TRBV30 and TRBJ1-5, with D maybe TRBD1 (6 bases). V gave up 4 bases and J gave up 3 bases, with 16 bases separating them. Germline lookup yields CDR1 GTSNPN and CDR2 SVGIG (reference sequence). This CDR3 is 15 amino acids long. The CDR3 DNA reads TGTGCCTGGATGCCCCCCAGGGGAACCAATCAGCCCCAGCATTTT. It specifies CAWMPPRGTNQPQHF. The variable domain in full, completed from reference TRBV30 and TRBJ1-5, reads SQTIHQWPATLVQPVGSPLSLECTVEGTSNPNLYWYRQAAGRGLQLLFYSVGIGQISSEVPQNLSASRPQDRQFILSSKKLLLSDSGFYLCAWMPPRGTNQPQHFGDGTRLSIL.

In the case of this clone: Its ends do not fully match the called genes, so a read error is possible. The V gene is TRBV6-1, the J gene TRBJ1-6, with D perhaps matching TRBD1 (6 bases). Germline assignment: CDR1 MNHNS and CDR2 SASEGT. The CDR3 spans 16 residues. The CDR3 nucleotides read TGTGCCAGCCGTGAAAGGGGGAGCTCCTATAATTCACCCCTCCACTTT. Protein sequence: CASRERGSSYNSPLHF.

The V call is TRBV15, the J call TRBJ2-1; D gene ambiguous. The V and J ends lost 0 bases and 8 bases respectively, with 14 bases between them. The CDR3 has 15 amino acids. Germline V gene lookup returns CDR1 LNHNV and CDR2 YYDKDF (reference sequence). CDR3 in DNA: TGTGCCACCAGCAGAGATCGGCCCAGGAGCCATGAGCAGTTCTTC. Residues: CATSRDRPRSHEQFF.

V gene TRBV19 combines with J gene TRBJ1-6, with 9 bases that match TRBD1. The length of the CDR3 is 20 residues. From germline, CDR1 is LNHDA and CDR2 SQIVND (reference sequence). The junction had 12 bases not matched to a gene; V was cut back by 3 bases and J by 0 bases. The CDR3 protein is CASSINPRTGEYSYNSPLHF. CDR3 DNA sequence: TGTGCCAGTAGTATCAACCCCCGGACAGGGGAATACTCCTATAATTCACCCCTCCACTTT.

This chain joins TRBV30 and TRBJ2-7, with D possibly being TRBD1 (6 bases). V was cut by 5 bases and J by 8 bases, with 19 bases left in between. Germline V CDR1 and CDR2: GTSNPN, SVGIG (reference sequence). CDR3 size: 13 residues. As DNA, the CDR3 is TGTGCCTGGGACCAATCCCAGGGGAACCAGCAGTACTTC. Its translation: CAWDQSQGNQQYF.

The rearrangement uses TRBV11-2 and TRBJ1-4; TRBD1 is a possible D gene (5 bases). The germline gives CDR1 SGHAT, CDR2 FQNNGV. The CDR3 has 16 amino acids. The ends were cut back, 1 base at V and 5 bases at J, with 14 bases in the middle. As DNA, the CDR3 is TGTGCCAGCAGCTTAGGGGGAGGGACGGGGAATGAAAAACTGTTTTTT. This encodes CASSLGGGTGNEKLFF.

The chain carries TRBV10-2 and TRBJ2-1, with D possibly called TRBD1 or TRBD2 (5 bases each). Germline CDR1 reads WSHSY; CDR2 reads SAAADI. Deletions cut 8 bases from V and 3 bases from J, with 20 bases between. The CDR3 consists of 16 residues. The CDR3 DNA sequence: TGCGCCAGCTACTCCCGGGACCCTCCGCGCTACAATGAGCAGTTCTTC. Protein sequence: CASYSRDPPRYNEQFF.

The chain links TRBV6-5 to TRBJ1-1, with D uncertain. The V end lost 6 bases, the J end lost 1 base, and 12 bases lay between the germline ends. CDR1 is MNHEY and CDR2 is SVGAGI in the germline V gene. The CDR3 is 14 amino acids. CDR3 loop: CASSREMRNTEAFF. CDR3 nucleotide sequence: TGTGCCAGCAGCCGGGAAATGAGGAACACTGAAGCTTTCTTT.

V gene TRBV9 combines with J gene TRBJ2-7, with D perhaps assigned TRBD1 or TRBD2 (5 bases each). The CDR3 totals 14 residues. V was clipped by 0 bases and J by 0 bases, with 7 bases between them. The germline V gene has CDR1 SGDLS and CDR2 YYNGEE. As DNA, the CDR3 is TGTGCCAGCAGCGTAGATGGGGGCTCCTACGAGCAGTACTTC. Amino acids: CASSVDGGSYEQYF.

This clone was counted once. The chain's CDR3 is CASSQELAGARTGELFF. Written as DNA, the CDR3 is TGTGCCAGCAGCCAAGAGCTAGCGGGAGCTCGGACCGGGGAGCTGTTTTTT. The chain carries TRBV4-2 and TRBJ2-2; 10 positions agree with TRBD2. Germline CDR1 and CDR2: LGHNA and YNFKEQ. This CDR3 is built from 17 residues. V lost 0 bases and J lost 5; bases outside the gene matches: 6.

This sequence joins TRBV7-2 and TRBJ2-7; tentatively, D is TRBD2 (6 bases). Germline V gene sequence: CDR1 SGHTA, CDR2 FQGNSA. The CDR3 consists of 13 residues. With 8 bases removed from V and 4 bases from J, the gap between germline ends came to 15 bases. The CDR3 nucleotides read TGTGCCAGCGGCACGGGGGTCAGTTACGAGCAGTACTTC. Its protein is CASGTGVSYEQYF.

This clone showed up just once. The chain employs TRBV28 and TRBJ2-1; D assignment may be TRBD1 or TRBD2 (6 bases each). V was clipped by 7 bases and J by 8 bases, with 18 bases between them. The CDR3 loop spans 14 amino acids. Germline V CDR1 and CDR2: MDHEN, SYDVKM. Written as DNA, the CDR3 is TGTGCCAGCACGTCCGGGGGCCCCTGCGATGAGCAGTTCTTC. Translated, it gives CASTSGGPCDEQFF. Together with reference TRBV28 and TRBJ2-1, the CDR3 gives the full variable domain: DVKVTQSSRYLVKRTGEKVFLECVQDMDHENMFWYRQDPGLGLRLIYFSYDVKMKEKGDIPEGYSVSREKKERFSLILESASTNQTSMYLCASTSGGPCDEQFFGPGTRLTVL.

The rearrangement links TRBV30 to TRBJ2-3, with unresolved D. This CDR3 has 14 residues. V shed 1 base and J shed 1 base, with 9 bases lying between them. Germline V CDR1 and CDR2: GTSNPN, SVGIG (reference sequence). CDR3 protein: CAWSDASGTDTQYF. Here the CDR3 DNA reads TGTGCCTGGAGTGATGCGAGCGGCACAGATACGCAGTATTTT.

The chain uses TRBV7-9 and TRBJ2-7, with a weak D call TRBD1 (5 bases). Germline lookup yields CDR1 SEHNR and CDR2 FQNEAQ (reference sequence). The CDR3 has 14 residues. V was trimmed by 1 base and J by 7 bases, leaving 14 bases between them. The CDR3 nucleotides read TGTGCCAGCAGCTTAGTGGGGCGAGTTGATGAGCAGTACTTC. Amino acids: CASSLVGRVDEQYF.

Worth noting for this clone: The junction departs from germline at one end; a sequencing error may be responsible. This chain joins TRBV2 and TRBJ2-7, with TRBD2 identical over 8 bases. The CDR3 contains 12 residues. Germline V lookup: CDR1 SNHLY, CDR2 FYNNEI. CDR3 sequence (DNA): TGTGCCAGCAGTGGACTTCCGGGACTAGGGGACTTC. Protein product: CASSGLPGLGDF.

In nucleotides, the CDR3 is TGCGCCAGCAGCCCCGGGACAGGGCGGCGGGAGACCCAGTACTTC. Protein sequence: CASSPGTGRRETQYF. This chain links TRBV5-1 with TRBJ2-5; 9 nucleotides match TRBD1. CDR3 length: 15 residues. Trimming at V came to 4 bases and at J to 5 bases, leaving 9 bases not matched to a gene. The germline V gene has CDR1 SGHRS and CDR2 YFSETQ.

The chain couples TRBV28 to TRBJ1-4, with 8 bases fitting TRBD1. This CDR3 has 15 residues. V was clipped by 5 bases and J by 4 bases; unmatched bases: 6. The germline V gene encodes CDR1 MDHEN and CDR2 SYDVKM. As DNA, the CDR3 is TGTGCCAGCAGTCCATCCAGGGGGCGTAATGAAAAACTGTTTTTT. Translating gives CASSPSRGRNEKLFF.

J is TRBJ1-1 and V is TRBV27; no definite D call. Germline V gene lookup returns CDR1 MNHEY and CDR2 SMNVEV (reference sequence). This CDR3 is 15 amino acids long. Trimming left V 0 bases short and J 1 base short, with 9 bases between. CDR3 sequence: CASSLSNFPNTEAFF. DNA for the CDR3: TGTGCCAGCAGTTTATCGAATTTTCCGAACACTGAAGCTTTCTTT.

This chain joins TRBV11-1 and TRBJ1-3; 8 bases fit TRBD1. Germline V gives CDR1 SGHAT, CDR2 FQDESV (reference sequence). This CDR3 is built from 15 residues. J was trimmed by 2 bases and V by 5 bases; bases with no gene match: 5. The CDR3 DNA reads TGTGCCAGCAGCCCGGAACAGGGGGCTGGAAACACCATATATTTT. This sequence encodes CASSPEQGAGNTIYF.

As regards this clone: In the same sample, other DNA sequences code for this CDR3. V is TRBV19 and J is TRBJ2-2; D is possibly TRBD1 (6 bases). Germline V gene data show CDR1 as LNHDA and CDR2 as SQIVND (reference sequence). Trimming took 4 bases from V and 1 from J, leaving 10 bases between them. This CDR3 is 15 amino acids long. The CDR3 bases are TGTGCCAGTAGTACAGGGGTCCTGAACACCGGGGAGCTGTTTTTT. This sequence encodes CASSTGVLNTGELFF.

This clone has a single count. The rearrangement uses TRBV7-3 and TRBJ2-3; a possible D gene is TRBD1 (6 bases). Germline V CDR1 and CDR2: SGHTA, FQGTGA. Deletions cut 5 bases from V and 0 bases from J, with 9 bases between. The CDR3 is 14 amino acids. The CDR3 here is CASSIQGSTDTQYF. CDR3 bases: TGTGCCAGCAGCATACAGGGTAGCACAGATACGCAGTATTTT.

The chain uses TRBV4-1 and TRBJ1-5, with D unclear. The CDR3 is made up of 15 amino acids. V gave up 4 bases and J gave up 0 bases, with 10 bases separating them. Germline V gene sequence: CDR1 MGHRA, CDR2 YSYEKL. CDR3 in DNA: TGCGCCAGCAGCCTCGGACCGTATAGCAATCAGCCCCAGCATTTT. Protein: CASSLGPYSNQPQHF.

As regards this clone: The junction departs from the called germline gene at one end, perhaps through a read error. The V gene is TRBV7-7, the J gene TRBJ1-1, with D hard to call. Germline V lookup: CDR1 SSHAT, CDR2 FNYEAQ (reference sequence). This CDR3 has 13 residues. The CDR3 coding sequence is TGTGCTAGCAGCTTAGCCAGGAACACTGAAGCTTTCTTT. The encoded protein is CASSLARNTEAFF.

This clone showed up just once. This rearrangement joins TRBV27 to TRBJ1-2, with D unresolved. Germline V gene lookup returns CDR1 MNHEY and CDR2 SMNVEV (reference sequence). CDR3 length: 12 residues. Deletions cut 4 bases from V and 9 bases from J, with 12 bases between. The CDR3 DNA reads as TGTGCCAGCAGTTCCATGGGGTGGCGCTACACCTTC. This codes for CASSSMGWRYTF.

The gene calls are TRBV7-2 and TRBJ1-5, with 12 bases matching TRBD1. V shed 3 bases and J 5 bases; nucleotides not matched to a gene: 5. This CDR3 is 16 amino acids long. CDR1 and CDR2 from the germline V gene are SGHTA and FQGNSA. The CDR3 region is CASSLGQGATYQPQHF. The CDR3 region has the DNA TGTGCCAGCAGCTTGGGACAGGGGGCAACTTATCAGCCCCAGCATTTT.